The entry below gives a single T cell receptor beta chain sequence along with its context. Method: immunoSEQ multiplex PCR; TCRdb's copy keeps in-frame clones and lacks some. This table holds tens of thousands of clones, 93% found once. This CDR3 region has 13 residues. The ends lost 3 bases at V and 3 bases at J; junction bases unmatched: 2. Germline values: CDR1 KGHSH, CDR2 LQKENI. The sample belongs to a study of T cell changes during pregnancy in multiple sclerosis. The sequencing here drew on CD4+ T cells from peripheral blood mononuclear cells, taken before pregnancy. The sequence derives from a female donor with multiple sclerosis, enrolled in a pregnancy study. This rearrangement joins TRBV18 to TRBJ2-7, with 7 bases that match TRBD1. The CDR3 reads CASSPGQSYEQYF. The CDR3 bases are TGTGCCAGCTCACCGGGACAGAGCTACGAGCAGTACTTC.